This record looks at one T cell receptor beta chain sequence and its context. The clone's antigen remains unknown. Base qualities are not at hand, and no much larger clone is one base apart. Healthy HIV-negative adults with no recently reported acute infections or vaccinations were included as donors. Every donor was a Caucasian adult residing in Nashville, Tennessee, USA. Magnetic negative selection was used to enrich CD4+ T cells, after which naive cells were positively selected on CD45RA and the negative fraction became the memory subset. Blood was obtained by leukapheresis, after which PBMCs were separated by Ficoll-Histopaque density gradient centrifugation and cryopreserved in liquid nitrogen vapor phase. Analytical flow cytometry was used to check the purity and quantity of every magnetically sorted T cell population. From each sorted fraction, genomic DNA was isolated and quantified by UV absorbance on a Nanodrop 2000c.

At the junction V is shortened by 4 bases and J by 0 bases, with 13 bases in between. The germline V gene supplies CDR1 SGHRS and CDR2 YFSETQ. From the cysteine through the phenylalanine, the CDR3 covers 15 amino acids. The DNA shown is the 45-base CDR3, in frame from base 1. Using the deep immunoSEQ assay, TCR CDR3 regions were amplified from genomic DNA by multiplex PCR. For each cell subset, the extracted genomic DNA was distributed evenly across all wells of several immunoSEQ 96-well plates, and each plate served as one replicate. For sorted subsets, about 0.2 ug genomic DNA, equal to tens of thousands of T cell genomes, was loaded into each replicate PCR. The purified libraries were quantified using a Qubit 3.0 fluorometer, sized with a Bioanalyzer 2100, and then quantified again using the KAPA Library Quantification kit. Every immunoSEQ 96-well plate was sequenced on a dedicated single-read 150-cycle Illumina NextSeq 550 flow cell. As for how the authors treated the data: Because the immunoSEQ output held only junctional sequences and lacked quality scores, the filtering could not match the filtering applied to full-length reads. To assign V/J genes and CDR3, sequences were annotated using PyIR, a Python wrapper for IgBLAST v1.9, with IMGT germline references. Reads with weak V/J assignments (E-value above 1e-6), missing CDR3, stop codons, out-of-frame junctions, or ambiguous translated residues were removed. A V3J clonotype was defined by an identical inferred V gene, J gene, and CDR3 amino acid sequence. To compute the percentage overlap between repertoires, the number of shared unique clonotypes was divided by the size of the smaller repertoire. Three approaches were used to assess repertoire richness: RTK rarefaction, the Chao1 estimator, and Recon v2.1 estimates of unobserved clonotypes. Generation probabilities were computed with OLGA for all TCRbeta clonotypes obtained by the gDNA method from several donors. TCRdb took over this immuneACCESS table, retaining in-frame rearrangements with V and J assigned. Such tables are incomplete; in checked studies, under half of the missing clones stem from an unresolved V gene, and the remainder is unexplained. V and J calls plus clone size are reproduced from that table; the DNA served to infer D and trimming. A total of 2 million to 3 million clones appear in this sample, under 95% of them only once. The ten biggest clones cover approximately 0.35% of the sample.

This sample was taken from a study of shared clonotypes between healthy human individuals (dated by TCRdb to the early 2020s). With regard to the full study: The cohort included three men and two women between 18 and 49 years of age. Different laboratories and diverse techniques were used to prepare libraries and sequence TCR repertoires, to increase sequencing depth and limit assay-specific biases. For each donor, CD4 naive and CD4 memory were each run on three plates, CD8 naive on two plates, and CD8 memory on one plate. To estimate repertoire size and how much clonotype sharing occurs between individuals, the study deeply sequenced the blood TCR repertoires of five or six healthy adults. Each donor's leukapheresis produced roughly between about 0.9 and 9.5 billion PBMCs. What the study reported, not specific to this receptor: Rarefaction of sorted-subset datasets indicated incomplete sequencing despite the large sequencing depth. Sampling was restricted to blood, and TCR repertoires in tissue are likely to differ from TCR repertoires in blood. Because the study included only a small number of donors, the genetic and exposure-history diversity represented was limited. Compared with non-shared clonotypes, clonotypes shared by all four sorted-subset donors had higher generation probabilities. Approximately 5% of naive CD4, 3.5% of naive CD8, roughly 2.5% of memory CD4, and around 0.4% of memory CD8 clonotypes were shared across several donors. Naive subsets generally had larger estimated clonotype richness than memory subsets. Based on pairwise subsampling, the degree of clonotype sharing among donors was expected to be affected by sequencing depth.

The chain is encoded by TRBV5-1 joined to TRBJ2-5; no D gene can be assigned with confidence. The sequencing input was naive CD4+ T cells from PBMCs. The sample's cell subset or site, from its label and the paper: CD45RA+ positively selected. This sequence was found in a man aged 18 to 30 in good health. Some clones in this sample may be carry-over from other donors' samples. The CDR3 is CASSEVLRNQETQYF. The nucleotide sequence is TGCGCCAGCAGCGAGGTTTTACGGAACCAAGAGACCCAGTACTTC.